Detailed here is one TCR beta chain. This clone's antigen is unknown. Base-call qualities are not available, and no considerably larger clone is one nucleotide away. The CDR3 regions of human TCRbeta chains were subjected to immunosequencing. The authors processed their data as follows. TCRs in the repertoires were compared against a reference library of SARS-CoV-2-specific TCRs that had been generated with the MIRA antigen-specificity platform. Breadth was defined as the fraction of unique TCRs that were SARS-CoV-2-associated. Depth was defined as the fraction of total T cells that were SARS-CoV-2-associated. Using the MIRA data, each spike-specific TCR was assigned both to the spike region to which the TCR was reactive and to a CD4 or CD8 class. Log10-transformed breadth and depth values were compared by one-way ANOVA with Sidak's multiple comparisons tests. TCRdb provides this immuneACCESS table in a form limited to in-frame rearrangements. Some clones are lacking; in checked studies, under half of them reflect an unresolved V gene, and why the rest are absent is not known. V, J and clone size are taken as reported in that table, and D and trimming were inferred from the DNA itself. Recorded for this sample are 150,000 to 200,000 clones; around 90% of them occurred a single time. The ten largest clones represent 1.5% to 2% of the sample.

This sample was included in a study of T cell responses to AZD1222 COVID-19 vaccine (dated by TCRdb to the early 2020s). Turning to the overall study: AZD1222 recipients given second doses at about 4 weeks or at about 12 weeks were pooled, since spike-specific TCR depth and breadth were not found to differ between the two schedules. Trial participants were enrolled into age subgroups of 18-55, 56-69 and 70-plus years, which contained 148, 28 and 57 TCR-sequenced participants, respectively. A total of 233 trial participants underwent TCR sequencing, of whom some 200 had received two doses of AZD1222 and some 25 had received two doses of the MenACWY control vaccine. On the study overall, not on this receptor specifically: Because no samples from the day 14 peak response were available, repertoires could be characterized only after the peak T cell response. Reportedly, close to half of the unique spike-specific TCRs recognized epitopes lying outside the regions that are mutated in the B.1.351 and B.1.1.7 variants. Vaccine-associated CD4 TCRs spanned the whole spike protein, with dominant responses in regions 160-218 and 743-854. Conclusions about previously exposed vaccinees are limited, since just a handful of AZD1222 recipients were seropositive for SARS-CoV-2 at baseline. In the small 56-69-year group, the increase in depth fell short of significance, most likely because of low power. Most participants were white British and females outnumbered males, and the authors suggested that clonal diversity may have been underestimated. A significant rise in spike-specific TCR breadth and depth was observed after two AZD1222 doses relative to day 0 and relative to MenACWY recipients.

V is clipped by 1 base and J by 3 bases, and the sequence between their germline boundaries is 13 bases long. The CDR3 numbers 16 residues from cysteine through phenylalanine. The only DNA kept is the CDR3, 48 bases in frame from the first base. The germline V gene supplies CDR1 MGHRA and CDR2 YSYEKL. The time point label corresponds to: baseline before first vaccination. Vaccinee samples were obtained from the UK trials COV001 and COV002, which included a single-blind randomized controlled phase 2/3 trial of AZD1222 (ChAdOx1 nCoV-19) in healthy adults. For TCRbeta chain sequencing, PBMC samples from trial participants were taken at day 0 and at day 28 after the second dose.

The sample in question was peripheral blood, obtained on day 0 of AZD1222 vaccination. The receptor was derived from an adult in good health. This sequence uses TRBV4-1 and TRBJ1-5; the D gene is perhaps TRBD1, on 6 matching bases. DNA sequence: TGCGCCAGCAGCCAAGCTATAGACAGGCCCAATCAGCCCCAGCATTTT. Protein translation: CASSQAIDRPNQPQHF.